This T cell receptor beta chain was documented in a study of cytomegalovirus exposure and HLA in healthy donors. A multiplex PCR was run with 60 Vbeta primers and 13 Jbeta primers. The method was immunoSEQ multiplex PCR; TCRdb's version includes in-frame clones alone and lacks a portion of them. The data hold 120,000 to 150,000 clones, with around three quarters observed a single time. After removal of 5 bases from V and 7 bases from J, the junction contained 7 bases not matched to a gene. The CDR3 spans 13 residues. The germline V gene encodes CDR1 MDHEN and CDR2 SYDVKM. Turning to this clone: Its antigen remains unknown.

Study-wide results and limits: Some V segments, including TRBV6-2 and TRBV6-3, were excluded as indistinguishable. Presence/absence comparisons presumed near-even sequencing depth among donors.

The chain has TRBV28 and TRBJ1-2; the match to TRBD1 covers 7 bases. Sequencing was done on a sample of PBMCs. This TCR was sampled from a woman between 35 and 50 years old in good health and CMV-seronegative. The CDR3 nucleotides are TGTGCCAGCAGTCTCGGAGGGGGCTCTGGCTACACCTTC. Protein: CASSLGGGSGYTF.